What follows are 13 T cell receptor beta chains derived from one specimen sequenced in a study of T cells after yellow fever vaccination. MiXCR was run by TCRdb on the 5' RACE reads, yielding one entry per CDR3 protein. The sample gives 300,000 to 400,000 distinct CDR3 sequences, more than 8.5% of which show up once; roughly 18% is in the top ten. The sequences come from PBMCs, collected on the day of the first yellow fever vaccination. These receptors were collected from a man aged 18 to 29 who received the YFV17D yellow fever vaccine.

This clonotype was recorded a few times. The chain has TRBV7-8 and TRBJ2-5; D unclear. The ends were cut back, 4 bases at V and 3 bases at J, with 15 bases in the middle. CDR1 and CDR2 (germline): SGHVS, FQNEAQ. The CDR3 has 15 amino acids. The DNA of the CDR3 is TGTGCCAGCAGCTCTCCAAGGAGATCGGAAGAGACCCAGTACTTC. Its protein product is CASSSPRRSEETQYF.

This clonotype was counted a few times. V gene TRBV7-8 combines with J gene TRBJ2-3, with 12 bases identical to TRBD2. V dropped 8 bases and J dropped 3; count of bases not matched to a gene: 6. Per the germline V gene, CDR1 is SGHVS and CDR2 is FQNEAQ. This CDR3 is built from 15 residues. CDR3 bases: TGTGCCAGCCGTTGGACTAGCGGGGAGACAGATACGCAGTATTTT. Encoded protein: CASRWTSGETDTQYF.

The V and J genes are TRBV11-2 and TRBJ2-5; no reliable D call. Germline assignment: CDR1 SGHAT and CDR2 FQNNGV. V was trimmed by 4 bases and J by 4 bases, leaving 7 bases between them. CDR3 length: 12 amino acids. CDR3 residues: CASSYARETQYF. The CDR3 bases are TGTGCCAGCAGCTACGCCCGAGAGACCCAGTACTTC.

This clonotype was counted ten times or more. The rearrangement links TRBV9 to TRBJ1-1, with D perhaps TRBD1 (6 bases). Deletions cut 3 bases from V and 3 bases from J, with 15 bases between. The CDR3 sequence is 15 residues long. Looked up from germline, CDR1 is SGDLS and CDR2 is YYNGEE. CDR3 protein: CASSEDSGEDTEAFF. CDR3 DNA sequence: TGTGCCAGCAGCGAGGACAGTGGGGAGGACACTGAAGCTTTCTTT.

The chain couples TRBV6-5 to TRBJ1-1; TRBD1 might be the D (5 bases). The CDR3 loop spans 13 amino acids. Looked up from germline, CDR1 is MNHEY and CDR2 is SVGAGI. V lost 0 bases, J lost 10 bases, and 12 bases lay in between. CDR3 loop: CASSYSTTGTAFF. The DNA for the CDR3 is TGTGCCAGCAGTTACTCCACTACGGGGACAGCTTTCTTT.

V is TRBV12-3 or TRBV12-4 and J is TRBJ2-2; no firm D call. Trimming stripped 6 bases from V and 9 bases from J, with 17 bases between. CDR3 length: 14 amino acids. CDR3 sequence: CASRTHDLVRELFF. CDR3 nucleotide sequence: TGTGCCAGCAGGACCCATGACCTAGTCCGGGAGCTGTTTTTT.

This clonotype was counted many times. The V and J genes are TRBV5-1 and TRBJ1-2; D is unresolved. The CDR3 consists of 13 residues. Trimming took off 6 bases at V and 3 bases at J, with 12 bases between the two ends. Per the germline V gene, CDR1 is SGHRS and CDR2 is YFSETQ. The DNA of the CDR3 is TGCGCCAGCAAAGTAGGAACCGACTATGGCTACACCTTC. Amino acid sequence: CASKVGTDYGYTF.

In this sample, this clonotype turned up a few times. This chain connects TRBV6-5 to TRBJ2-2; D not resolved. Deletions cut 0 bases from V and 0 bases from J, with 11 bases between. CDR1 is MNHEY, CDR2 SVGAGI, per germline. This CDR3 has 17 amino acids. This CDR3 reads CASSYSAPKANTGELFF. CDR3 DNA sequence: TGTGCCAGCAGTTACTCGGCTCCCAAAGCGAACACCGGGGAGCTGTTTTTT.

The CDR3 nucleotides read TGTGCCAGCAGTCCTTCGACAGCCCTTTTATGGTACGTC. This translates into CASSPSTALLWYV. This rearrangement joins TRBV7-9 to TRBJ2-7, with D tentatively TRBD1 (5 bases). The germline gives CDR1 SEHNR, CDR2 FQNEAQ (reference sequence). With 6 bases removed from V and 12 bases from J, the gap between germline ends came to 21 bases. The CDR3 totals 13 residues.

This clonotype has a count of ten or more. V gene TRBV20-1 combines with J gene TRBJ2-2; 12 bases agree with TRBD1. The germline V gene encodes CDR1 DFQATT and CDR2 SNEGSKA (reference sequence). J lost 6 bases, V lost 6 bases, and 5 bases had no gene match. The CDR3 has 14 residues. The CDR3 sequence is CSAPGQGAPGELFF. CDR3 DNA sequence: TGCAGTGCCCCGGGACAGGGGGCCCCCGGGGAGCTGTTTTTT.

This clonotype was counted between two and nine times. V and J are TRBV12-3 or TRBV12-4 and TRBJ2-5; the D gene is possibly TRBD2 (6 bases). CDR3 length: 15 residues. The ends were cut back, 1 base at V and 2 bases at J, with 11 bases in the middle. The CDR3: CASSLGRVLQETQYF. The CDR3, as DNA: TGTGCCAGCAGTTTAGGGAGGGTGCTTCAAGAGACCCAGTACTTC.

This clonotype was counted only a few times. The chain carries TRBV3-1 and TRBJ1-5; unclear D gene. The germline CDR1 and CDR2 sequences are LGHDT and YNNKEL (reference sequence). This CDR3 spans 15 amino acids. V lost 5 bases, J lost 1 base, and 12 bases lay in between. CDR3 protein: CASSGGSGSNQPQHF. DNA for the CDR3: TGTGCCAGCAGCGGAGGCTCGGGGAGCAATCAGCCCCAGCATTTT. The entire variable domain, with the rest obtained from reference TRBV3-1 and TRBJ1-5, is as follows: DTAVSQTPKYLVTQMGNDKSIKCEQNLGHDTMYWYKQDSKKFLKIMFSYNNKELIINETVPNRFSPKSPDKAHLNLHINSLELGDSAVYFCASSGGSGSNQPQHFGDGTRLSIL.

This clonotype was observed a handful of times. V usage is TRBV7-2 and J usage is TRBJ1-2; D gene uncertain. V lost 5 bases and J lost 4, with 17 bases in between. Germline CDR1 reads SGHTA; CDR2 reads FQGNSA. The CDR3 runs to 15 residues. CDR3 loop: CASSGYASQPYGYTF. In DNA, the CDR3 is TGTGCCAGCAGCGGTTACGCGAGCCAACCCTATGGCTACACCTTC.